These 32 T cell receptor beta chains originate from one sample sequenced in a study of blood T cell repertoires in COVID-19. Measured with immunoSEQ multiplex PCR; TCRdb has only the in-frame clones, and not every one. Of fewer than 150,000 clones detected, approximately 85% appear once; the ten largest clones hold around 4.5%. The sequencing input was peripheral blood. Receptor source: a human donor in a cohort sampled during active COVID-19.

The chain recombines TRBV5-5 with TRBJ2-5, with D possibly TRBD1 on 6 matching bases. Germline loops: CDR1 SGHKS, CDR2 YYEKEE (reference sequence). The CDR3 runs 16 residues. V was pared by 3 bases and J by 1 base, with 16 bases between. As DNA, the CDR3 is TGTGCCAGCAGCTCCCTAATTGGGGGCATCCAAGAGACCCAGTACTTC. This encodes CASSSLIGGIQETQYF.

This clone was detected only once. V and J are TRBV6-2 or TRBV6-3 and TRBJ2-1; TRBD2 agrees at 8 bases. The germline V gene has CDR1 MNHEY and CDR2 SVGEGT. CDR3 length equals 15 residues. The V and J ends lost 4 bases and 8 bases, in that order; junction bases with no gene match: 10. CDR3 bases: TGTGCCAGCAGTTTAATGCGGGGGGCCAAGGATGAGCAGTTCTTC. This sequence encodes CASSLMRGAKDEQFF.

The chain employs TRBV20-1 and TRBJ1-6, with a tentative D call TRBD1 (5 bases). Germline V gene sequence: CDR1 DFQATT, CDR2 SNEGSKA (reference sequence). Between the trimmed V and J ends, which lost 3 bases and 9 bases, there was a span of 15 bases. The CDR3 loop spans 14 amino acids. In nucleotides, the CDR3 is TGCAGTGCTAGTCGCGGCTCGGGGGGTTCACCCCTCCACTTT. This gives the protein CSASRGSGGSPLHF.

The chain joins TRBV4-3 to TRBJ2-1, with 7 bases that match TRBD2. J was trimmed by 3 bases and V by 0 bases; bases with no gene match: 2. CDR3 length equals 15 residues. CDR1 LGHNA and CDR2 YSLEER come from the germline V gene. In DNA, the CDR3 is TGCGCCAGCAGCCAAGACAAGCGGGGCTACAATGAGCAGTTCTTC. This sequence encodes CASSQDKRGYNEQFF.

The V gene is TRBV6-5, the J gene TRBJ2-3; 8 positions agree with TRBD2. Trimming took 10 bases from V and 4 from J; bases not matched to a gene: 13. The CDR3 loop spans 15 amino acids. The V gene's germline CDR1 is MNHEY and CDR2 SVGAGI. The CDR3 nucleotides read TGTGCCACCACCGGGAGGGGGGGGGCGTCAGATACGCAGTATTTT. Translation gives CATTGRGGASDTQYF.

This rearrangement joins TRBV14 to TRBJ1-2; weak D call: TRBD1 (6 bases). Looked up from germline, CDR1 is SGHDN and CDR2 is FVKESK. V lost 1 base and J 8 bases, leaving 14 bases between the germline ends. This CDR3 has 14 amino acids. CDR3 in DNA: TGTGCCAGCAGCCAAGTTAGCAGGGGTGGCGGCTACACCTTC. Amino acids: CASSQVSRGGGYTF. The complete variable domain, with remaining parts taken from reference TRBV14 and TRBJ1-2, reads EAGVTQFPSHSVIEKGQTVTLRCDPISGHDNLYWYRRVMGKEIKFLLHFVKESKQDESGMPNNRFLAERTGGTYSTLKVQPAELEDSGVYFCASSQVSRGGGYTFGSGTRLTVV.

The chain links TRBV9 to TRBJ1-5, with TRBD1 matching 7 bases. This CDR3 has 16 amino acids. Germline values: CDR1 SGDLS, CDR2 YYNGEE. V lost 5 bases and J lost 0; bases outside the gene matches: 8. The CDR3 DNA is TGTGCCAGCAGTCAAATCGACAGGGCTAGCAATCAGCCCCAGCATTTT. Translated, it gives CASSQIDRASNQPQHF.

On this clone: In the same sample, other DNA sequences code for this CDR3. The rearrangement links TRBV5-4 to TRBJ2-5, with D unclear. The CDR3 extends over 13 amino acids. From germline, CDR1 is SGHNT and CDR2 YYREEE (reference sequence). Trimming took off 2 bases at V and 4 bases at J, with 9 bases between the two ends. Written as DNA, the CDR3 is TGTGCCAGCAGCTTAGCCGCGCGAGAGACCCAGTACTTC. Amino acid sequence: CASSLAARETQYF. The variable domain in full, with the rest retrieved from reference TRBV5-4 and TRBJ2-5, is ETGVTQSPTHLIKTRGQQVTLRCSSQSGHNTVSWYQQALGQGPQFIFQYYREEENGRGNFPPRFSGLQFPNYSSELNVNALELDDSALYLCASSLAARETQYFGPGTRLLVL.

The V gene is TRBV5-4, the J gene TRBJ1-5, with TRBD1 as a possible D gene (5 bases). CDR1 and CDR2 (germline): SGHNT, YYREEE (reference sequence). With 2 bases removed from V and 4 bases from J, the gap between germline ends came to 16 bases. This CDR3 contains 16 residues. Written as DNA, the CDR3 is TGTGCCAGCAGCTTCGGGGGGAGCCGGTCGAATCAGCCCCAGCATTTT. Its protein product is CASSFGGSRSNQPQHF.

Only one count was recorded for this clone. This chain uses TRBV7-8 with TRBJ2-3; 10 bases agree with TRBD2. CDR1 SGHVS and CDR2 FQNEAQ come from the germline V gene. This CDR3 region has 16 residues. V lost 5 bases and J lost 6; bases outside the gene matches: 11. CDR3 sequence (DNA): TGTGCCAGCAGCGCCCTTGAGCGGGGGGGCCGTGATACGCAGTATTTT. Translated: CASSALERGGRDTQYF.

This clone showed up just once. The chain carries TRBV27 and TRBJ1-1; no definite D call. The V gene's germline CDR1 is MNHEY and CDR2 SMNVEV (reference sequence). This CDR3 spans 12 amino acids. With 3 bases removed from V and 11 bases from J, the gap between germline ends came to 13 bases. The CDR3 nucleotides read TGTGCCAGCAGTTTGATTGGAGGGCCGGCTTTCTTT. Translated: CASSLIGGPAFF.

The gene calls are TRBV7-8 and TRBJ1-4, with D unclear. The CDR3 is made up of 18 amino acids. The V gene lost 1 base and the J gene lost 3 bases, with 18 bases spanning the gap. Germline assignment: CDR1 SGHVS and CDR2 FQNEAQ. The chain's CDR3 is CASSLDIGPGISNEKLFF. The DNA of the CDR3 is TGTGCCAGCAGCTTAGACATTGGGCCCGGAATCTCTAATGAAAAACTGTTTTTT.

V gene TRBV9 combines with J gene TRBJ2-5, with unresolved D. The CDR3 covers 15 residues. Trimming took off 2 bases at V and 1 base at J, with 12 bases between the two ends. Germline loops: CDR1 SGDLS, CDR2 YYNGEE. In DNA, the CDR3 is TGTGCCAGCAGCGTGTCCGACTGGATCCAAGAGACCCAGTACTTC. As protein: CASSVSDWIQETQYF.

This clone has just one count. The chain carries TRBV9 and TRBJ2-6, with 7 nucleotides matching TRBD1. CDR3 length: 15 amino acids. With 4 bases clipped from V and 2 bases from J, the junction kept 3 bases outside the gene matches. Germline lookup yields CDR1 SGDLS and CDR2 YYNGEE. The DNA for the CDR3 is TGTGCCAGCAGCAGAACAGGGGCTGGGGCCAACGTCCTGACTTTC. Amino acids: CASSRTGAGANVLTF.

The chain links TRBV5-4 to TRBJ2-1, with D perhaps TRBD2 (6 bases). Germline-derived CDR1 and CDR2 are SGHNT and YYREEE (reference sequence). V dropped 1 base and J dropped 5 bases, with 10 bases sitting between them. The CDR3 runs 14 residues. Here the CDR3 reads CASSLPGADNEQFF. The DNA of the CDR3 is TGTGCCAGCAGCTTGCCGGGAGCGGACAATGAGCAGTTCTTC.

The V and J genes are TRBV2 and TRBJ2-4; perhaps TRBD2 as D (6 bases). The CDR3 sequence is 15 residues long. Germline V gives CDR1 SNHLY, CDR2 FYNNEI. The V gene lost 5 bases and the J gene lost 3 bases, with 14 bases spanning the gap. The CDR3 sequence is CASSPRVADKNIQYF. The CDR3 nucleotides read TGTGCCAGCAGTCCCCGAGTAGCGGACAAAAACATTCAGTACTTC.

DNA for the CDR3: TGTGCCAGCAGGGAGGGACTGCGGAATGAAAAACTGTTTTTT. This sequence encodes CASREGLRNEKLFF. The gene calls are TRBV27 and TRBJ1-4; tentative D call: TRBD1 (5 bases). Trimming cost V 6 bases and J 5 bases, with 13 bases left between them. CDR3 length equals 14 residues. The germline V gene has CDR1 MNHEY and CDR2 SMNVEV (reference sequence).

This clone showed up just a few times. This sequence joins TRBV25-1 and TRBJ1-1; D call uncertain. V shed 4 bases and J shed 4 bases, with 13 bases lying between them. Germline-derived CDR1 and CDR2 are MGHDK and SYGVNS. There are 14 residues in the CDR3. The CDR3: CASSGDGRPTEAFF. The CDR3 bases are TGTGCCAGCAGTGGGGATGGGAGGCCCACTGAAGCTTTCTTT.

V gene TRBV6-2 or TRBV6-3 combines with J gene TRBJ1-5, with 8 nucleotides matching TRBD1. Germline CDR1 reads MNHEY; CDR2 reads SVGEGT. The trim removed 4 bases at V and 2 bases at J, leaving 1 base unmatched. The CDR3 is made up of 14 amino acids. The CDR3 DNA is TGTGCCAGCAGTTGGGGACAGGGCAATCAGCCCCAGCATTTT. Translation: CASSWGQGNQPQHF.

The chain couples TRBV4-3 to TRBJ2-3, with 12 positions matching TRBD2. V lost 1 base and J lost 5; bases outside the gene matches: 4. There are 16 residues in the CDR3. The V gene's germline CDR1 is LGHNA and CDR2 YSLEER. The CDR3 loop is CASSQATLAGGDTQYF. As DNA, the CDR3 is TGCGCCAGCAGCCAAGCTACACTAGCGGGGGGAGATACGCAGTATTTT.

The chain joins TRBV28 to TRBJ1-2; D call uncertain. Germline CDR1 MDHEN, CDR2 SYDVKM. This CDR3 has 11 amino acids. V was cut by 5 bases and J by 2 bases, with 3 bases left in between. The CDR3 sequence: CASSPNYGYTF. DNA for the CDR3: TGTGCCAGCAGTCCAAACTATGGCTACACCTTC.

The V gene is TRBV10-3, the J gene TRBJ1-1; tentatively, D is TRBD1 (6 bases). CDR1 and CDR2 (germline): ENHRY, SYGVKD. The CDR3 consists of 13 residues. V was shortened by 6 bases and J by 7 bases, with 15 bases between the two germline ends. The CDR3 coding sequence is TGTGCCATCAGCCCCACCGGACAGTATGAAGCTTTCTTT. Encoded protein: CAISPTGQYEAFF.

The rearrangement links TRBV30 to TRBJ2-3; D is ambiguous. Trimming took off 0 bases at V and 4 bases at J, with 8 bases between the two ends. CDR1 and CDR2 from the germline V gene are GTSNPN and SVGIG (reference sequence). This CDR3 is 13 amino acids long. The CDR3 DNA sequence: TGTGCCTGGAGTGTACTTGGTGCAGATACGCAGTATTTT. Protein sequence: CAWSVLGADTQYF.

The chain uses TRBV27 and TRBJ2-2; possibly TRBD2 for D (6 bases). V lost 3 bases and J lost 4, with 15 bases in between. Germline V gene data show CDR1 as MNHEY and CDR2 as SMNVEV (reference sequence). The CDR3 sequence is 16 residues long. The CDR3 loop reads CASSFLGGATTGELFF. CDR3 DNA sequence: TGTGCCAGCAGTTTTTTGGGCGGGGCGACCACCGGGGAGCTGTTTTTT.

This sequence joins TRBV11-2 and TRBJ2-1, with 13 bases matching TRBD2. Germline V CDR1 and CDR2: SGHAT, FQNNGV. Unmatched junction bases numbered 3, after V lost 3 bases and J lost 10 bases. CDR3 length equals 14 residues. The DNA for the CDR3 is TGTGCCAGCAGCTTGACTAGCGGGGGGAACGAGCAGTTCTTC. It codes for CASSLTSGGNEQFF. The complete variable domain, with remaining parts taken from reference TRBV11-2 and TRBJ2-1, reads EAGVAQSPRYKIIEKRQSVAFWCNPISGHATLYWYQQILGQGPKLLIQFQNNGVVDDSQLPKDRFSAERLKGVDSTLKIQPAKLEDSAVYLCASSLTSGGNEQFFGPGTRLTVL.

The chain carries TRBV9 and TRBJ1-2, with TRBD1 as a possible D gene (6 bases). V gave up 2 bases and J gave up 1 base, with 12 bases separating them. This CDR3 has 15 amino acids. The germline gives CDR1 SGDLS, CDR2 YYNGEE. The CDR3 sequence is CASSVGGFDNYGYTF. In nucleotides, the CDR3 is TGTGCCAGCAGCGTTGGGGGCTTCGATAACTATGGCTACACCTTC.

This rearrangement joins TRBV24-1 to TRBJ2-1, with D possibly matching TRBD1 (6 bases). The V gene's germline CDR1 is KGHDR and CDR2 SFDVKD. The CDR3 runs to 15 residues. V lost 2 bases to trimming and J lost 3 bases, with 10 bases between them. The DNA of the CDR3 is TGTGCCACCAGTGATTCGGGACACTTCTACAATGAGCAGTTCTTC. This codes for CATSDSGHFYNEQFF.

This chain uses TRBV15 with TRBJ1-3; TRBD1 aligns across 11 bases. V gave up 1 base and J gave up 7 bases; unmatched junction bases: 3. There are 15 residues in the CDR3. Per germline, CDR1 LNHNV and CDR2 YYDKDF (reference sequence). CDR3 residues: CATSRGGQGANTIYF. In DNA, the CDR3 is TGTGCCACCAGCAGAGGAGGACAGGGGGCGAACACCATATATTTT. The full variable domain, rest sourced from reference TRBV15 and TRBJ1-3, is DAMVIQNPRYQVTQFGKPVTLSCSQTLNHNVMYWYQQKSSQAPKLLFHYYDKDFNNEADTPDNFQSRRPNTSFCFLDIRSPGLGDTAMYLCATSRGGQGANTIYFGEGSWLTVV.

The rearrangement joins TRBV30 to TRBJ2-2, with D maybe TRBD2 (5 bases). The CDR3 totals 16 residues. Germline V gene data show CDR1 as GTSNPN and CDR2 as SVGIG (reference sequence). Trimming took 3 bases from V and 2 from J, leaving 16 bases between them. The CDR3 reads CAWRTRARTNTGELFF. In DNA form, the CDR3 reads TGTGCCTGGAGGACGAGGGCCCGGACTAACACCGGGGAGCTGTTTTTT.

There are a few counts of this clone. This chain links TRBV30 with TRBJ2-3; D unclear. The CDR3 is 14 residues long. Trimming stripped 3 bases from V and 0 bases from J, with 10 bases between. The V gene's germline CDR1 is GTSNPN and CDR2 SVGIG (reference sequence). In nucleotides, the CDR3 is TGTGCCTGGAGCAGGTTAATAAGCACAGATACGCAGTATTTT. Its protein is CAWSRLISTDTQYF. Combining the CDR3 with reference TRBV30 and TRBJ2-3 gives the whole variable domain SQTIHQWPATLVQPVGSPLSLECTVEGTSNPNLYWYRQAAGRGLQLLFYSVGIGQISSEVPQNLSASRPQDRQFILSSKKLLLSDSGFYLCAWSRLISTDTQYFGPGTRLTVL.

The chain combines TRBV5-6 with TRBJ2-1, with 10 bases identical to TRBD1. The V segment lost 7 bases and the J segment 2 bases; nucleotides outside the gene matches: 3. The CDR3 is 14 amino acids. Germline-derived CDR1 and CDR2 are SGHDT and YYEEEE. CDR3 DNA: TGTGCCAGCTCCGGACAGGGGGCCTACAATGAGCAGTTCTTC. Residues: CASSGQGAYNEQFF.

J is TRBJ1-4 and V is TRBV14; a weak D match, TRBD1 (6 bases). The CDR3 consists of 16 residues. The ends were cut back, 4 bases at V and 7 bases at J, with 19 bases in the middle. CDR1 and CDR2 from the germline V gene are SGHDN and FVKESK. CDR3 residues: CASSPGGRGAAEKLFF. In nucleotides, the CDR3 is TGTGCCAGCAGCCCCGGGGGGCGCGGTGCAGCTGAAAAACTGTTTTTT.